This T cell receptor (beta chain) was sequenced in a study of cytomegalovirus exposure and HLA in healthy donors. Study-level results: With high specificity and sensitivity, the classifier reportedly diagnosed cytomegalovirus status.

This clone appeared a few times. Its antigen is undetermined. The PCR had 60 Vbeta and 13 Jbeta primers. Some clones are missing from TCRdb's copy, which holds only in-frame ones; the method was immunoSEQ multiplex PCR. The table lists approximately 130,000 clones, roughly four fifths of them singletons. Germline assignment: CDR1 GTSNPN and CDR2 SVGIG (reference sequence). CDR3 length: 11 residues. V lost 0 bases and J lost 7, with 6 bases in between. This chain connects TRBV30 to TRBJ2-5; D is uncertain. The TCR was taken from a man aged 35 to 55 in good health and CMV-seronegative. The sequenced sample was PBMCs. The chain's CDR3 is CAWSVSATQYF. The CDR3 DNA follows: TGTGCCTGGAGTGTGAGTGCGACCCAGTACTTC.